The rows below give T cell receptor beta chains drawn from one sample of a study of T cell responses to AZD1222 COVID-19 vaccine. Repertoires were generated with immunoSEQ multiplex PCR, while TCRdb's copy carries only in-frame clones and drops some. The repertoire holds some 140,000 clones, with around nine tenths as singletons. The specimen comprised peripheral blood, sampled on day 0 of AZD1222 vaccination. The origin of the receptors is an adult in good health. Both conserved end residues are part of each CDR3. A D gene is named only where the DNA matches it firmly. Size is omitted from some rows. Given values are once, few, many or a class for expanded clones.

d_call,j_call,clone_size,v_call,cdr3_nt,cdr3_aa
NA,TRBJ2-3,NA,TRBV11-3,TGTGCCAGCAGCCTCAGGGTCACAGATACGCAGTATTTT,CASSLRVTDTQYF
NA,TRBJ2-7,NA,TRBV28,TGTGCCAGCAGTTTAATCCCCGGGAGTCGCGAGCAGTACTTC,CASSLIPGSREQYF
NA,TRBJ2-7,NA,TRBV6-4,TGTGCCAGCAGCGAGAGATTGGGTGCCGAGCAGTACTTC,CASSERLGAEQYF
NA,TRBJ2-3,once,TRBV9,TGTGCCAGCAGCGGGAGCAGCGGTATCACAGATACGCAGTATTTT,CASSGSSGITDTQYF
TRBD1,TRBJ1-6,NA,TRBV6-1,TGTGCCAGCAGTGAAGAAAGACAGAGGGGGCGGTCACCCCTCCACTTT,CASSEERQRGRSPLHF
TRBD2,TRBJ2-2,NA,TRBV29-1,TGCAGCGTTAGCGGGGCGAACACCGGGGAGCTGTTTTTT,CSVSGANTGELFF
TRBD2,TRBJ2-5,NA,TRBV19,TGTGCCAGTAGTATAGTCGGTAGCGGGAGAGGAGAGACCCAGTACTTC,CASSIVGSGRGETQYF
TRBD1,TRBJ2-7,NA,TRBV5-1,TGCGCCAGCAGCTTACGGCCCGGACAGGGGGCCTCCTACGAGCAGTACTTC,CASSLRPGQGASYEQYF
NA,TRBJ2-7,NA,TRBV12-3/TRBV12-4,TGTGCCAGTTCTAGCTCAATACCCTACGAGCAGTACTTC,CASSSSIPYEQYF
NA,TRBJ2-2,NA,TRBV30,TGTGCCTGGAACAAGGGACCTTCGAACACCGGGGAGCTGTTTTTT,CAWNKGPSNTGELFF
NA,TRBJ2-4,NA,TRBV30,TGTGCCTGGAGGGCGGACTGGGCCAAAAACATTCAGTACTTC,CAWRADWAKNIQYF